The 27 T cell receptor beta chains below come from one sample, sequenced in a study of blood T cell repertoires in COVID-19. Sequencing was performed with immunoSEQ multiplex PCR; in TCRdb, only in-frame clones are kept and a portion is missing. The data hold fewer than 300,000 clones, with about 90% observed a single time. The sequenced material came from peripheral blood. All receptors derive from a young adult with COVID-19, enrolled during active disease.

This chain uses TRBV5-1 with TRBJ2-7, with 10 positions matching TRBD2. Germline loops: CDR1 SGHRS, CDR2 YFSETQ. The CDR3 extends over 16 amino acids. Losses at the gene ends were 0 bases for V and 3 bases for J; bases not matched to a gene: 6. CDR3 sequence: CASSLGGLADNYEQYF. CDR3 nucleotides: TGCGCCAGCAGCTTGGGCGGACTAGCGGATAACTACGAGCAGTACTTC.

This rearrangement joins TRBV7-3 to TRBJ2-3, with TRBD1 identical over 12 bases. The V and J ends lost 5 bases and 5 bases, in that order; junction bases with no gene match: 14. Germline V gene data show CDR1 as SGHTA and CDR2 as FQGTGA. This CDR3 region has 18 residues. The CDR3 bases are TGTGCCAGCAGCCCCGACAAGGGGGGGACAGGGGGCCTAGATACGCAGTATTTT. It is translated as CASSPDKGGTGGLDTQYF.

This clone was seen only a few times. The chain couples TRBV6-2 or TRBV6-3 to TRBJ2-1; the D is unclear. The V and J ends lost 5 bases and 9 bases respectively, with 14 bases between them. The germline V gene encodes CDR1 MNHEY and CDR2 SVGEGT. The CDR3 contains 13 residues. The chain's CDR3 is CASSTPMSSEQFF. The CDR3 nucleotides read TGTGCCAGCAGTACCCCGATGTCCAGTGAGCAGTTCTTC.

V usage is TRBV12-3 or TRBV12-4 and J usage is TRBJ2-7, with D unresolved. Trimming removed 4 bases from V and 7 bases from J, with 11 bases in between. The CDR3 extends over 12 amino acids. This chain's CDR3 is CASSSGLREQYF. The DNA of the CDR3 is TGTGCCAGCAGTTCTGGTCTTCGGGAGCAGTACTTC.

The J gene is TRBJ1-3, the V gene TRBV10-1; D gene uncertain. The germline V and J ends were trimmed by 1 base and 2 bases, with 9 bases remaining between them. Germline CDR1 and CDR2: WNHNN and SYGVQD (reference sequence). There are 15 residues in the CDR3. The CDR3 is CASSELSGPGNTIYF. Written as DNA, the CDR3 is TGCGCCAGCAGTGAGTTATCTGGGCCTGGAAACACCATATATTTT.

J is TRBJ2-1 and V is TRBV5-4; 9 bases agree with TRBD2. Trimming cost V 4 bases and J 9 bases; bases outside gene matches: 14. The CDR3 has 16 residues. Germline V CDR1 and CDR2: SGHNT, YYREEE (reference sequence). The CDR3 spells CASSPTGAGGAGEQFF. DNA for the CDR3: TGTGCCAGCAGCCCCACAGGAGCGGGAGGCGCGGGTGAGCAGTTCTTC.

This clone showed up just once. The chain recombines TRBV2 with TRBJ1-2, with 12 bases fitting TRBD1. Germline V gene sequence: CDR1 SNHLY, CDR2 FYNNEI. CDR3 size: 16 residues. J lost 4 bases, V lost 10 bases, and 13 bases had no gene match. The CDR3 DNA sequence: TGTGCCACCGAACCGGGACAGGGGGCTGGTGGCTATGGCTACACCTTC. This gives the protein CATEPGQGAGGYGYTF.

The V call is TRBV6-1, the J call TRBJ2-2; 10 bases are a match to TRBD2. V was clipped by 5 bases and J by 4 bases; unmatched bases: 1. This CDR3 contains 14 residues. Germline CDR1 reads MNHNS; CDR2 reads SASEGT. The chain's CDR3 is CASSSGRATGELFF. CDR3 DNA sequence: TGTGCCAGCAGTAGCGGGAGGGCCACCGGGGAGCTGTTTTTT.

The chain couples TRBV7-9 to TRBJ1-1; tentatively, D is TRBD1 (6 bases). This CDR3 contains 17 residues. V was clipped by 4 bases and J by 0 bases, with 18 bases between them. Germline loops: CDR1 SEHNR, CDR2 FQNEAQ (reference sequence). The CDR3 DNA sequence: TGTGCCAGCAGCTCCCCCCCCCGGACAGTCATGAACACTGAAGCTTTCTTT. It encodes CASSSPPRTVMNTEAFF. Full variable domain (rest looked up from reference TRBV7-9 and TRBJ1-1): DTGVSQNPRHKITKRGQNVTFRCDPISEHNRLYWYRQTLGQGPEFLTYFQNEAQLEKSRLLSDRFSAERPKGSFSTLEIQRTEQGDSAMYLCASSSPPRTVMNTEAFFGQGTRLTVV.

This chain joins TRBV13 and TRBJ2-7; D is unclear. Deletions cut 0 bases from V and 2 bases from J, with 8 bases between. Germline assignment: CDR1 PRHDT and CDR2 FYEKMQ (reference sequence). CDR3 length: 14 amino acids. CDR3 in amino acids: CASSLGGSTYEQYF. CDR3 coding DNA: TGTGCCAGCAGCTTAGGCGGGTCCACCTACGAGCAGTACTTC.

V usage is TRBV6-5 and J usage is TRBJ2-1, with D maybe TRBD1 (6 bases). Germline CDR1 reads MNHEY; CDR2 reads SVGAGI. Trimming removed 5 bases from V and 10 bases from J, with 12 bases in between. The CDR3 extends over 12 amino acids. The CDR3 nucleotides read TGTGCCAGCAGTCTACAGGGCTACGAGCAGTTCTTC. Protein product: CASSLQGYEQFF.

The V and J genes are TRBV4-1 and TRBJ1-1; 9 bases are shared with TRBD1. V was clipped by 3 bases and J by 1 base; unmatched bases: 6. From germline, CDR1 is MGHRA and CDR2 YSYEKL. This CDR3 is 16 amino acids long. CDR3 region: CASSHRQGVENTEAFF. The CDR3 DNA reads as TGCGCCAGCAGCCACAGACAGGGGGTCGAGAACACTGAAGCTTTCTTT.

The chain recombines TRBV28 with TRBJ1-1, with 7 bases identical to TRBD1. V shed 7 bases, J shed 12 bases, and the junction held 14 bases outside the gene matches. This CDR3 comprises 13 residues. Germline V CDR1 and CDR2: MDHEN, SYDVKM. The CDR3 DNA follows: TGTGCCAGCACCCCGGGACAGACCCCTGGGACTTTCTTT. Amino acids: CASTPGQTPGTFF.

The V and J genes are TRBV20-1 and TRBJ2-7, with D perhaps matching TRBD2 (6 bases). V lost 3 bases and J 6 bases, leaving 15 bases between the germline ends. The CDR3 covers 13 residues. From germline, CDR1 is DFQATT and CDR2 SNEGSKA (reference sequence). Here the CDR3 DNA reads TGCAGTGCTAGTGAAGGACTAACGGCCGAGCAGTACTTC. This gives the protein CSASEGLTAEQYF.

The CDR3 here is CASSYRGRTEAFF. For the CDR3, the DNA is TGTGCCAGCAGTTACAGGGGGAGGACTGAAGCTTTCTTT. The chain links TRBV27 to TRBJ1-1, with 8 bases identical to TRBD1. This CDR3 is built from 13 residues. J gave up 5 bases and V 4 bases, and 3 bases lay outside the gene matches. Germline loops: CDR1 MNHEY, CDR2 SMNVEV (reference sequence).

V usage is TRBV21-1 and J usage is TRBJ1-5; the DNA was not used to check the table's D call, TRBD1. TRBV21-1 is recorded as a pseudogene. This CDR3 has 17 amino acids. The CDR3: CASSKVTTGAEYQPQHF. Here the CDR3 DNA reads TGTGCCAGCAGCAAAGTTACGACAGGGGCCGAATATCAGCCCCAGCATTTT.

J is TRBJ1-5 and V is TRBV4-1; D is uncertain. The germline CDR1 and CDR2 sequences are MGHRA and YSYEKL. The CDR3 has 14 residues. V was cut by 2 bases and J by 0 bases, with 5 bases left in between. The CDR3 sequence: CASSQLNSNQPQHF. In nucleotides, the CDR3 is TGCGCCAGCAGCCAACTTAATAGCAATCAGCCCCAGCATTTT.

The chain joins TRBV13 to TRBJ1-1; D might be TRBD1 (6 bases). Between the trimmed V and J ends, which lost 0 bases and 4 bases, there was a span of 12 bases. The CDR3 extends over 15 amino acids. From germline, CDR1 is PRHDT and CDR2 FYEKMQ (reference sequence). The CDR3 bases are TGTGCCAGCAGCTTAGGCACAGGGAGTAGCACTGAAGCTTTCTTT. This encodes CASSLGTGSSTEAFF.

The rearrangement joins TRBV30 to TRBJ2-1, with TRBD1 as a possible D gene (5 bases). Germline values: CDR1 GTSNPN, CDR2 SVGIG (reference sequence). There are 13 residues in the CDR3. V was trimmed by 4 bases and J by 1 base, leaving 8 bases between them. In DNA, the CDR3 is TGTGCCTGGAAGGGGTCTTCCTACAATGAGCAGTTCTTC. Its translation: CAWKGSSYNEQFF.

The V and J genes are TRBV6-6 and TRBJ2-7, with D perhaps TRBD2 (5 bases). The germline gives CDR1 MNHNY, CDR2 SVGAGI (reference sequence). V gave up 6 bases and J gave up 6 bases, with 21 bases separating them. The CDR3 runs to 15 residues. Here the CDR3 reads CASRDPTRAKSEQYF. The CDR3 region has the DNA TGTGCCAGCAGAGATCCGACGCGGGCAAAAAGCGAGCAGTACTTC.

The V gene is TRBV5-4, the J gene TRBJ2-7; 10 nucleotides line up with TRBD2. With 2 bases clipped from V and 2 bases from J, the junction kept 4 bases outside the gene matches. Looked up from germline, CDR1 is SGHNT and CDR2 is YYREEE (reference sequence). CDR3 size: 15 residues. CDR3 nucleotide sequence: TGTGCCAGCAGCTTAACCGGGACTAGCGCCTACGAGCAGTACTTC. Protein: CASSLTGTSAYEQYF.

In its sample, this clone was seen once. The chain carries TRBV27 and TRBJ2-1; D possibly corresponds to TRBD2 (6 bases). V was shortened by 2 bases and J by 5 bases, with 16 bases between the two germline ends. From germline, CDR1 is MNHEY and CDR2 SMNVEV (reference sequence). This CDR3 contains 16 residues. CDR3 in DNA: TGTGCCAGCAGTTTAATGCGCGGGAAGGGCAACAATGAGCAGTTCTTC. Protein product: CASSLMRGKGNNEQFF.

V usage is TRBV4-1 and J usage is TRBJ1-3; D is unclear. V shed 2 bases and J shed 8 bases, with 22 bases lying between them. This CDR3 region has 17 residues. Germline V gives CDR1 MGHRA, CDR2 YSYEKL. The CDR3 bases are TGCGCCAGCAGCCAAACCGCGGGTCTCCTACCCCTAGACACCATATATTTT. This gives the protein CASSQTAGLLPLDTIYF.

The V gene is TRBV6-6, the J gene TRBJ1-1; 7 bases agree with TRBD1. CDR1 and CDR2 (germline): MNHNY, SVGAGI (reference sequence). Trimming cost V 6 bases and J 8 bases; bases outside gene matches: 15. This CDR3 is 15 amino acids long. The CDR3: CASRWGGDSSQEAFF. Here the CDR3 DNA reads TGTGCCAGCAGATGGGGTGGGGACAGCTCCCAGGAAGCTTTCTTT.

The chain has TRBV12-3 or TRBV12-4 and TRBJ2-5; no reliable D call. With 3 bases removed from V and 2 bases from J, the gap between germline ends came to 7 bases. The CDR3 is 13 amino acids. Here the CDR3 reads CASSFAVQETQYF. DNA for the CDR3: TGTGCCAGCAGTTTCGCGGTTCAAGAGACCCAGTACTTC.

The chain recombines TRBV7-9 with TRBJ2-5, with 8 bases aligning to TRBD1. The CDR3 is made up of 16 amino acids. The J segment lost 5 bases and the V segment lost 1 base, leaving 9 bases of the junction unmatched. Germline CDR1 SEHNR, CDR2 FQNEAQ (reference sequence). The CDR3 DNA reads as TGTGCCAGCAGCTTAGTTCCGGGGACAGGATGGGAGACCCAGTACTTC. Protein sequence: CASSLVPGTGWETQYF.

The CDR3: CAISEIQANSPLHF. CDR3 DNA sequence: TGTGCCATCAGTGAGATTCAGGCGAATTCACCCCTCCACTTT. The chain is built from TRBV10-3 and TRBJ1-6; D ambiguous. The CDR3 extends over 14 amino acids. In germline, CDR1 is ENHRY, CDR2 SYGVKD. V lost 2 bases and J 7 bases, leaving 9 bases between the germline ends.